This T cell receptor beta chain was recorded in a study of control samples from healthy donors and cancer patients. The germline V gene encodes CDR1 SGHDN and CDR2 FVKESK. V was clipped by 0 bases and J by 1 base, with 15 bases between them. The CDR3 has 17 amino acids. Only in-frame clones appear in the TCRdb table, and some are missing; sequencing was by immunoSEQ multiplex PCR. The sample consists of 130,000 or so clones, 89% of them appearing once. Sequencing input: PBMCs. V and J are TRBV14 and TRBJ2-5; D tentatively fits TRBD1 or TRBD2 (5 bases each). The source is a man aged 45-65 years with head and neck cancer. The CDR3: CASSQDEGQGPQETQYF. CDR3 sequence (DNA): TGTGCCAGCAGCCAAGACGAGGGGCAGGGCCCCCAAGAGACCCAGTACTTC.